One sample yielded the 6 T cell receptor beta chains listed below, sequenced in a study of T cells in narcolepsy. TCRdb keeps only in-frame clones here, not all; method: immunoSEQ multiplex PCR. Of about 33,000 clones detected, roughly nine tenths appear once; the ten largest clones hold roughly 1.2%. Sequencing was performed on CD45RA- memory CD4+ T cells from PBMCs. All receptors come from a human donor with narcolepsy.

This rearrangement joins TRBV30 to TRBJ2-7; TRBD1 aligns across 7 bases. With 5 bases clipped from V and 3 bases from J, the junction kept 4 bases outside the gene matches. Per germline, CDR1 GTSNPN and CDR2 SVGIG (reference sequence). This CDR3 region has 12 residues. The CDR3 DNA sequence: TGTGCCTGGCACAGGGGTCTCTACGAGCAGTACTTC. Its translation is CAWHRGLYEQYF.

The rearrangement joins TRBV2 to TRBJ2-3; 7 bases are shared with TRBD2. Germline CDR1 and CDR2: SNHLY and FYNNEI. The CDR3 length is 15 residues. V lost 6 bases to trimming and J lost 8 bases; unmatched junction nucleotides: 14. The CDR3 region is CASRPGTTPAGTQYF. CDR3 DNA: TGTGCCAGCAGACCCGGGACTACCCCAGCGGGTACGCAGTATTTT.

CDR3 residues: CSARVLETQYF. As DNA, the CDR3 is TGCAGTGCTAGAGTACTAGAGACCCAGTACTTC. The gene calls are TRBV20-1 and TRBJ2-5; D is uncertain. The CDR3 length is 11 residues. Trimming took off 1 base at V and 4 bases at J, with 4 bases between the two ends. Germline V gene lookup returns CDR1 DFQATT and CDR2 SNEGSKA (reference sequence).

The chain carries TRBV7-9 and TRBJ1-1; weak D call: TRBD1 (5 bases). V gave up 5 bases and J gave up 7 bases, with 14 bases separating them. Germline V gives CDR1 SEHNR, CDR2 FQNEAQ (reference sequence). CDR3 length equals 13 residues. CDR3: CASSRPGGDEAFF. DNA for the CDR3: TGTGCCAGCAGCCGACCGGGAGGGGATGAAGCTTTCTTT. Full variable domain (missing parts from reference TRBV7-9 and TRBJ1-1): DTGVSQNPRHKITKRGQNVTFRCDPISEHNRLYWYRQTLGQGPEFLTYFQNEAQLEKSRLLSDRFSAERPKGSFSTLEIQRTEQGDSAMYLCASSRPGGDEAFFGQGTRLTVV.

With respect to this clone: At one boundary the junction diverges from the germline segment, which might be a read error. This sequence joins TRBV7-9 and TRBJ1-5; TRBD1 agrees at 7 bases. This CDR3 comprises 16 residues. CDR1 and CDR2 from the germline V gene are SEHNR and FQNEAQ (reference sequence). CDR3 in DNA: TGTGCCAGCAGCTTAGGATCCTACAGGGGATATCAGTCCCAGCATTTT. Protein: CASSLGSYRGYQSQHF.

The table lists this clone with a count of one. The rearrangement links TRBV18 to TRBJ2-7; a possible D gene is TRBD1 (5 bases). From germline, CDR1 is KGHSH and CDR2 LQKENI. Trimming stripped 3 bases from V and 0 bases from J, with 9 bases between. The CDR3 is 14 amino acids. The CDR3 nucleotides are TGTGCCAGCTCACCCACGACAGCCTCCTACGAGCAGTACTTC. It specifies CASSPTTASYEQYF.